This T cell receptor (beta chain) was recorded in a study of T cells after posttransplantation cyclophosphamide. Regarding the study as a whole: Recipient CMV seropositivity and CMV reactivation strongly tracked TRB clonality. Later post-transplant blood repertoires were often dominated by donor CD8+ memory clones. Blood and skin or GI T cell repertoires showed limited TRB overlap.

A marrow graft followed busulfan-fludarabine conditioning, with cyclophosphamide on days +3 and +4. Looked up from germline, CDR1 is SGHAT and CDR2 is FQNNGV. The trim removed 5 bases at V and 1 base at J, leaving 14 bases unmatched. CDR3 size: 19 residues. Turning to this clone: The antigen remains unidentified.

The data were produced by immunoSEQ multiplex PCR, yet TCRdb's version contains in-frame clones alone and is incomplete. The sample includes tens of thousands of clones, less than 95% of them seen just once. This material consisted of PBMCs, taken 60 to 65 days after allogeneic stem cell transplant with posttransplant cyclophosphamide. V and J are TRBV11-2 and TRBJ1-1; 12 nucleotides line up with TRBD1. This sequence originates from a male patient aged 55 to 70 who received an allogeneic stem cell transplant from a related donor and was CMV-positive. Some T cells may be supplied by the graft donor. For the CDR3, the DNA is TGTGCCAGCAGCCCGCATTACCGGGACAGGGGGCATCAGAACACTGAAGCTTTCTTT. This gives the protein CASSPHYRDRGHQNTEAFF.